Sequencing of this T cell receptor (beta chain) was carried out in a study of T cell responses to AZD1222 COVID-19 vaccine. As for the study in general: Second doses were pooled across both intervals (about 4 or about 12 weeks). Study conclusions and caveats: Donors were largely white British and mainly female; clonal diversity was possibly underestimated. Among vaccine-associated CD4 TCRs, coverage spanned spike, with dominance at 160-218 and 743-854. Among those given AZD1222, only five to seven were seropositive at baseline.

Of note for this clone: Its antigen remains unidentified.

CDR1 SGHVS and CDR2 FNYEAQ come from the germline V gene. The CDR3 runs 11 residues. Trimming shortened V by 6 bases and J by 13 bases, and 12 bases separated the two germline ends. Using immunoSEQ multiplex PCR, the repertoire was profiled, and TCRdb retains in-frame clones only, with some absent. This table has about 150,000 clones, roughly 91% appearing once. The chain employs TRBV7-6 and TRBJ1-4, with D possibly being TRBD1 (6 bases). Sample: peripheral blood, taken on day 0 of AZD1222 vaccination. This clonotype was obtained from an adult in good health. The CDR3 reads CASSPGQRLFF. CDR3 bases: TGTGCCAGCAGTCCAGGACAGCGACTGTTTTTT.